A single sample gave rise to the 10 T cell receptor beta chains below, sequenced in a study of T-cell memory formation after mild COVID-19. TCRdb re-called the 5' RACE reads through MiXCR, storing one row per CDR3 protein. Here the sample spans 250,000 to 300,000 distinct CDR3 sequences, 8% to 9% being singletons. Sequenced material: PBMCs or a T cell subset sorted from them (not recorded which). These TCRs come from a man between 18 and 35 years old who had mild COVID-19 (a few samples of this study predate the infection). Cell type and time point are not known.

This clonotype appeared a few times. The V and J genes are TRBV24-1 and TRBJ2-1; D gene uncertain. The CDR3 is 11 amino acids. The V and J ends lost 5 bases and 4 bases respectively, with 2 bases between them. Per the germline V gene, CDR1 is KGHDR and CDR2 is SFDVKD. The CDR3 loop is CATSAYNEQFF. The CDR3 DNA reads TGTGCCACCAGTGCATACAATGAGCAGTTCTTC.

This clonotype was seen only a few times. This sequence joins TRBV5-1 and TRBJ2-1, with 7 bases lining up with TRBD1. J was trimmed by 5 bases and V by 7 bases; bases with no gene match: 9. Germline V gives CDR1 SGHRS, CDR2 YFSETQ. The CDR3 loop spans 14 amino acids. In DNA, the CDR3 is TGCGCCAGCTCCTACTCCGGGACAGACAATGAGCAGTTCTTC. Residues: CASSYSGTDNEQFF.

The genes are TRBV5-1 and TRBJ2-1, with TRBD2 matching 9 bases. Germline V gene lookup returns CDR1 SGHRS and CDR2 YFSETQ. The CDR3 consists of 16 residues. V shed 6 bases and J 8 bases; nucleotides not matched to a gene: 15. The CDR3 reads CASTSPPGTSFDEQFF. The CDR3 DNA is TGCGCCAGCACCTCCCCCCCCGGGACTAGCTTCGATGAGCAGTTCTTC.

This clonotype was counted only a few times. The chain employs TRBV11-2 and TRBJ2-7; possible D gene TRBD2, 5 bases. The CDR3 is made up of 15 amino acids. The germline V gene encodes CDR1 SGHAT and CDR2 FQNNGV. Between the trimmed V and J ends, which lost 5 bases and 4 bases, there was a span of 18 bases. CDR3 in DNA: TGTGCCAGCAGCCCGCATGGCGCGGGTCTTTACGAGCAGTACTTC. Translated, it gives CASSPHGAGLYEQYF.

This clonotype was picked up a small number of times. The genes are TRBV6-5 and TRBJ1-4; D remains unclear. Trimming stripped 0 bases from V and 7 bases from J, with 12 bases between. The germline V gene has CDR1 MNHEY and CDR2 SVGAGI. The CDR3 totals 15 residues. The CDR3 nucleotides read TGTGCCAGCAGTTACTCGAACTTAGACGGTGAAAAACTGTTTTTT. Its protein is CASSYSNLDGEKLFF.

The chain combines TRBV7-2 with TRBJ2-5; 8 bases line up with TRBD2. This CDR3 contains 16 residues. The germline V gene encodes CDR1 SGHTA and CDR2 FQGNSA. The junction had 9 bases not matched to a gene; V was cut back by 5 bases and J by 1 base. The CDR3 DNA sequence: TGTGCCAGCAGCCCGTACTGGCGGGGGGTCCAAGAGACCCAGTACTTC. Translation gives CASSPYWRGVQETQYF.

Worth noting for this clonotype: A much larger clone differs by one base, so this may be a read error. The CDR3 DNA reads as TGCGCCAGCAGGCCTCCAGCGGGGGGAGAGACCCAGTACTTC. As protein: CASRPPAGGETQYF. The rearrangement joins TRBV5-1 to TRBJ2-5; 9 bases line up with TRBD2. V lost 5 bases, J lost 4 bases, and 6 bases stayed unmatched. The CDR3 sequence is 14 residues long. Germline V gives CDR1 SGHRS, CDR2 YFSETQ.

The V call is TRBV28, the J call TRBJ2-1; D possibly matches TRBD1 or TRBD2 (6 bases each). Germline V gene data show CDR1 as MDHEN and CDR2 as SYDVKM. The CDR3 is 14 amino acids. Between the trimmed V and J ends, which lost 6 bases and 7 bases, there was a span of 16 bases. CDR3 in amino acids: CASRDGGQGNEQFF. The DNA for the CDR3 is TGTGCCAGCAGGGATGGGGGGCAGGGAAATGAGCAGTTCTTC.

The chain recombines TRBV6-6 with TRBJ2-2, with a weak D call TRBD1 (6 bases). This CDR3 is built from 15 residues. The V gene's germline CDR1 is MNHNY and CDR2 SVGAGI (reference sequence). The V and J ends lost 4 bases and 1 base respectively, with 10 bases between them. CDR3 sequence: CASSFRQENTGELFF. CDR3 bases: TGTGCCAGCAGTTTTAGACAGGAGAACACCGGGGAGCTGTTTTTT.

This clonotype was seen repeatedly, ten times or more. The chain recombines TRBV25-1 with TRBJ2-2, with D uncertain. CDR3 length equals 13 residues. V lost 3 bases and J 1 base, leaving 3 bases between the germline ends. Germline lookup yields CDR1 MGHDK and CDR2 SYGVNS. For the CDR3, the DNA is TGTGCCAGCAGTGATCGGAACACCGGGGAGCTGTTTTTT. Protein: CASSDRNTGELFF.